This entry describes one TCR beta chain. The antigen is undetermined. The data were obtained in a study of resident and recirculating memory T cells in vitiligo. Study in general: Each patient gave two lesional and two nonlesional epidermal shave biopsies, plus PBMCs. Notes on the study in general: TCR sequences were not conserved across biopsy sites or patients. No single dominant TCR clone appeared; lesion clonality varied.

This CDR3 contains 18 residues. The junction had 9 bases not matched to a gene; V was cut back by 1 base and J by 3 bases. The V gene's germline CDR1 is KGHSH and CDR2 LQKENI. Some clones are missing from TCRdb's copy, which holds only in-frame ones; the method was immunoSEQ multiplex PCR. The sample has 72,000 or so clones, around 90% seen once. Sequencing input: blood. This receptor was obtained from a male donor with vitiligo. The chain employs TRBV18 and TRBJ2-2, with 9 bases lining up with TRBD1. The CDR3 is CASSPRHRGPLDTGELFF. The CDR3 DNA reads TGTGCCAGCTCACCACGGCACAGGGGGCCCTTAGACACCGGGGAGCTGTTTTTT.